This is a list of T cell receptor beta chains from one sample in a study of blood T cell repertoires in COVID-19. The method was immunoSEQ multiplex PCR; TCRdb's version includes in-frame clones alone and lacks a portion of them. Among 65,000 to 90,000 clones listed, about nine tenths were seen once. The sequenced sample was peripheral blood. These receptors originate from a woman younger than 30 with acute or convalescent COVID-19. CDR3s include the opening cysteine and the closing phenylalanine or tryptophan. The D gene is left open where the match is weak. The size entry is marked missing in some rows and otherwise reads once, few, many or a size class.

J | D | V | size | DNA | CDR3
TRBJ2-3 | NA | TRBV18 | NA | TGTGCCAGCTCACCACAGGGGACAGATACGCAGTATTTT | CASSPQGTDTQYF
TRBJ2-1 | NA | TRBV5-4 | NA | TGTGCCAGCAGCTCGACAGGACTCGACAATGAGCAGTTCTTC | CASSSTGLDNEQFF
TRBJ1-1 | NA | TRBV30 | NA | TGTGCCTGGAGTGTACGGAAGGGGCCGGCTCACGCTTTCTTT | CAWSVRKGPAHAFF
TRBJ2-2 | NA | TRBV10-3 | few | TGTGCCATCAGTGAGGCGGACTTGGCGAACACCGGGGAGCTGTTTTTT | CAISEADLANTGELFF
TRBJ2-7 | TRBD1 | TRBV27 | NA | TGTGCCAGCAGCCGGGACAGAACCTACGAGCAGTACTTC | CASSRDRTYEQYF
TRBJ1-3 | NA | TRBV7-9 | NA | TGTGCCAGCAGCCCCGGAGGCGATAACCTCTCTGGAAACACCATATATTTT | CASSPGGDNLSGNTIYF
TRBJ2-3 | TRBD1 | TRBV18 | NA | TGTGCCAGCTCCCTGACCCGGGACAGGGCCACAGATACGCAGTATTTT | CASSLTRDRATDTQYF
TRBJ1-2 | TRBD1 | TRBV5-1 | NA | TGCGCCAGCAGCTTGGGGACAGGGAGCTATGGCTACACCTTC | CASSLGTGSYGYTF
TRBJ2-3 | TRBD1 | TRBV6-5 | NA | TGTGCCAGCATCCGCACTCGACAGGGAGAAGATACGCAGTATTTT | CASIRTRQGEDTQYF
TRBJ2-1 | TRBD2 | TRBV7-6 | once | TGTGCCAGCAGCTTAGCCCCAGCGGGGCCTAACAATGAGCAGTTCTTC | CASSLAPAGPNNEQFF